Below are 16 T cell receptor beta chains sequenced from a single sample in a study of blood T cell repertoires in COVID-19. Sequencing was performed with immunoSEQ multiplex PCR; in TCRdb, only in-frame clones are kept and a portion is missing. The sample lists around 78,000 clones, 85% to 90% occurring once. The material sequenced was peripheral blood. These receptors were collected from a man aged 65 to 85 with active or convalescent COVID-19.

The chain recombines TRBV6-1 with TRBJ1-4; no definite D call. Trimming removed 3 bases at V and 8 bases at J, with 7 bases between. The CDR3 consists of 12 residues. Per germline, CDR1 MNHNS and CDR2 SASEGT. CDR3 sequence reads: CASSDLAEKLFF. CDR3 coding DNA: TGTGCCAGCAGTGATTTGGCAGAAAAACTGTTTTTT.

The chain couples TRBV12-3 or TRBV12-4 to TRBJ1-1; the D gene is possibly TRBD1 (6 bases). This CDR3 contains 13 residues. The germline V and J ends were trimmed by 6 bases and 4 bases, with 12 bases remaining between them. CDR3 protein: CASRLTGPTEAFF. In nucleotides, the CDR3 is TGTGCCAGCAGGCTGACAGGACCCACTGAAGCTTTCTTT.

The chain recombines TRBV6-1 with TRBJ2-2, with D possibly being TRBD1 (5 bases). The V gene lost 4 bases and the J gene lost 1 base, with 16 bases spanning the gap. The CDR3 consists of 17 residues. Germline CDR1 and CDR2: MNHNS and SASEGT. The DNA for the CDR3 is TGTGCCAGCAGTGCAAAAGGGGTCGAGCGGAACACCGGGGAGCTGTTTTTT. Amino acids: CASSAKGVERNTGELFF.

The chain combines TRBV11-2 with TRBJ2-1; 7 bases agree with TRBD2. V gave up 5 bases and J gave up 5 bases; unmatched junction bases: 6. This CDR3 comprises 14 residues. CDR1 is SGHAT and CDR2 is FQNNGV in the germline V gene. The CDR3 loop reads CASSLGLEDNEQFF. The CDR3 nucleotides are TGTGCCAGCAGCCTAGGACTAGAAGACAATGAGCAGTTCTTC.

The CDR3 here is CASSRPGTSGRTQYF. The DNA of the CDR3 is TGTGCCAGCAGCCGACCCGGGACTAGCGGGAGGACCCAGTACTTC. The chain combines TRBV3-1 (or the pseudogene TRBV3-2) with TRBJ2-5, with 14 positions matching TRBD2. The junction had 5 bases not matched to a gene; V was cut back by 4 bases and J by 7 bases. The CDR3 length is 15 residues. Germline CDR1 reads LGHDT; CDR2 reads YNNKEL (reference sequence).

This chain links TRBV6-5 with TRBJ1-5; D is uncertain. Germline V gives CDR1 MNHEY, CDR2 SVGAGI. The CDR3 spans 14 residues. Trimming removed 2 bases at V and 4 bases at J, with 9 bases between. The CDR3 DNA sequence: TGTGCCAGCAGTTACCGCAGGACTAATCAGCCCCAGCATTTT. Residues: CASSYRRTNQPQHF.

The rearrangement links TRBV29-1 to TRBJ1-5, with 8 bases fitting TRBD1. Per germline, CDR1 SQVTM and CDR2 ANQGSEA. This CDR3 region has 13 residues. The trim removed 4 bases at V and 1 base at J, leaving 0 bases unmatched. The CDR3 coding sequence is TGCAGCGTTGGACAGGGGAGCAATCAGCCCCAGCATTTT. Amino acid sequence: CSVGQGSNQPQHF.

The table lists this clone with a count of one. CDR3 nucleotides: TGTGCCAGCATTTCTCGAGGGAGGGGGTCTGAAGCTTTCTTT. This sequence encodes CASISRGRGSEAFF. V is TRBV28 and J is TRBJ1-1; weak D call: TRBD1 (6 bases). The CDR3 is 14 amino acids. Per germline, CDR1 MDHEN and CDR2 SYDVKM. The ends were cut back, 7 bases at V and 6 bases at J, with 18 bases in the middle.

The V and J genes are TRBV18 and TRBJ2-7; D is uncertain. V was cut by 3 bases and J by 0 bases, with 9 bases left in between. The CDR3 sequence is 14 residues long. Per the germline V gene, CDR1 is KGHSH and CDR2 is LQKENI. The DNA of the CDR3 is TGTGCCAGCTCACCTGGCCAGTCCTCCTACGAGCAGTACTTC. This sequence encodes CASSPGQSSYEQYF.

V and J are TRBV6-5 and TRBJ2-7; 8 bases are a match to TRBD1. This CDR3 is built from 11 residues. The germline V gene encodes CDR1 MNHEY and CDR2 SVGAGI. V trimming: 2 bases; J trimming: 12 bases; junction bases outside the gene matches: 3. Here the CDR3 reads CASSYKDRAYF. Written as DNA, the CDR3 is TGTGCCAGCAGTTACAAGGACAGGGCGTACTTC.

This clone was found once. The chain combines TRBV5-6 with TRBJ1-4, with TRBD1 identical over 11 bases. V was pared by 4 bases and J by 5 bases, with 10 bases of the junction left unmatched. The CDR3 runs to 17 residues. Germline CDR1 is SGHDT and CDR2 is YYEEEE. As DNA, the CDR3 is TGTGCCAGCAGCACGCCCGGGACAGGGGGAGGAAATGAAAAACTGTTTTTT. Amino acid sequence: CASSTPGTGGGNEKLFF.

This rearrangement joins TRBV29-1 to TRBJ1-1; 8 nucleotides agree with TRBD1. V was pared by 6 bases and J by 1 base, with 4 bases of the junction left unmatched. The V gene's germline CDR1 is SQVTM and CDR2 ANQGSEA. This CDR3 is 13 amino acids long. The chain's CDR3 is CSVDRGPNTEAFF. Written as DNA, the CDR3 is TGCAGCGTCGACAGGGGACCGAACACTGAAGCTTTCTTT.

This chain connects TRBV29-1 to TRBJ2-4; 12 bases fit TRBD2. The CDR3 totals 16 residues. Losses at the gene ends were 4 bases for V and 0 bases for J; bases not matched to a gene: 4. Germline V gene sequence: CDR1 SQVTM, CDR2 ANQGSEA. CDR3 nucleotides: TGCAGCGTTGGACTAGCGGGAGTATCAGCCAAAAACATTCAGTACTTC. This encodes CSVGLAGVSAKNIQYF.

V is TRBV19 and J is TRBJ2-3; D gene uncertain. In germline, CDR1 is LNHDA, CDR2 SQIVND (reference sequence). The ends were cut back, 6 bases at V and 7 bases at J, with 20 bases in the middle. This CDR3 contains 15 residues. The chain's CDR3 is CASSLRQVGRYTQYF. CDR3 bases: TGTGCCAGTAGCCTCAGGCAAGTCGGCCGCTATACGCAGTATTTT.

CDR3 amino acids: CASRTSVQETQYF. In DNA form, the CDR3 reads TGTGCCAGCAGGACTAGCGTCCAAGAGACCCAGTACTTC. The chain couples TRBV27 to TRBJ2-5; 8 positions agree with TRBD2. This CDR3 contains 13 residues. CDR1 and CDR2 (germline): MNHEY, SMNVEV (reference sequence). The V and J ends lost 6 bases and 1 base, in that order; junction bases with no gene match: 1.

The rearrangement links TRBV27 to TRBJ1-6; possibly TRBD1 for D (5 bases). V lost 3 bases, J lost 8 bases, and 14 bases lay in between. The germline gives CDR1 MNHEY, CDR2 SMNVEV (reference sequence). The CDR3 loop spans 15 amino acids. CDR3 loop: CASSLDTFVDSPLHF. The CDR3, as DNA: TGTGCCAGCAGTTTGGACACCTTTGTGGATTCACCCCTCCACTTT.